This TCR beta chain is from a study of tumor-infiltrating lymphocytes in oesophageal squamous cell carcinoma. CDR1 and CDR2 from the germline V gene are MDHEN and SYDVKM. V was trimmed by 2 bases and J by 2 bases, leaving 10 bases between them. The CDR3 sequence is 15 residues long. Using its own MiXCR run on the PCR reads, TCRdb lists one record per CDR3 protein. The profile covers about 13,000 distinct CDR3 sequences, with roughly 51% appearing a single time and 9% to 14% taken by the ten largest. This clonotype has only a few counts. The sample taken for sequencing was blood. This sequence joins TRBV28 and TRBJ2-1; D is possibly TRBD2 (6 bases). This clonotype originated in a female donor with esophageal squamous cell carcinoma. The CDR3, as DNA: TGTGCCAGCAGTTTAGGAGGGAGCACCTACAATGAGCAGTTCTTC. As protein: CASSLGGSTYNEQFF. The full variable domain, rest sourced from reference TRBV28 and TRBJ2-1, is DVKVTQSSRYLVKRTGEKVFLECVQDMDHENMFWYRQDPGLGLRLIYFSYDVKMKEKGDIPEGYSVSREKKERFSLILESASTNQTSMYLCASSLGGSTYNEQFFGPGTRLTVL.